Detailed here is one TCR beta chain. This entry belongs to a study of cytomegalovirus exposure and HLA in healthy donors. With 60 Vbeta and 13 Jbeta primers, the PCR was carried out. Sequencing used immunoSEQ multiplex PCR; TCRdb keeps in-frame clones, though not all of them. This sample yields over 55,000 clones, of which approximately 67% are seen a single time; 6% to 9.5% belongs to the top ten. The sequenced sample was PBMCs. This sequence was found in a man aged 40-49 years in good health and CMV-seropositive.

The CDR3 reads CASSLVQYGYTF. The CDR3 nucleotides are TGTGCCAGCAGTTTAGTCCAGTATGGCTACACCTTC. This chain joins TRBV28 and TRBJ1-2; D remains ambiguous. Trimming stripped 2 bases from V and 5 bases from J, with 6 bases between. CDR3 size: 12 residues. From germline, CDR1 is MDHEN and CDR2 SYDVKM.